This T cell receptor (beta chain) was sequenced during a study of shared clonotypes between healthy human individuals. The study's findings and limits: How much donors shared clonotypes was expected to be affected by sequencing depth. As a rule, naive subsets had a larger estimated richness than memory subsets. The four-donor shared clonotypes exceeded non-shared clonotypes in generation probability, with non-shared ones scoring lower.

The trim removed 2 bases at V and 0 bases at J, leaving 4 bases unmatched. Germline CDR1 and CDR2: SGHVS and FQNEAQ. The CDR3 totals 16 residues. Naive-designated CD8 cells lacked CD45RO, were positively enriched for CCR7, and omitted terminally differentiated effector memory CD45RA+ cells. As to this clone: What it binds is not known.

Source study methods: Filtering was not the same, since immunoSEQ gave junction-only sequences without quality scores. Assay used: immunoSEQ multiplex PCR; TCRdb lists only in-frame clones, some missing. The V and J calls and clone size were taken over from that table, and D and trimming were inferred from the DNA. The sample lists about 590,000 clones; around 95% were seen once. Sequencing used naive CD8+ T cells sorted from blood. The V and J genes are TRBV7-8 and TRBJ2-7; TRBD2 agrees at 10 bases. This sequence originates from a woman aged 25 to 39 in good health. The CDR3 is CASSLRTSGSSYEQYF. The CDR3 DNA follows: TGTGCCAGCAGCTTAAGGACTAGCGGATCCTCCTACGAGCAGTACTTC. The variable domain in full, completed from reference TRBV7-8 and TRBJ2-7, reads GAGVSQSPRYKVAKRGQDVALRCDPISGHVSLFWYQQALGQGPEFLTYFQNEAQLDKSGLPSDRFFAERPEGSVSTLKIQRTQQEDSAVYLCASSLRTSGSSYEQYFGPGTRLTVT.